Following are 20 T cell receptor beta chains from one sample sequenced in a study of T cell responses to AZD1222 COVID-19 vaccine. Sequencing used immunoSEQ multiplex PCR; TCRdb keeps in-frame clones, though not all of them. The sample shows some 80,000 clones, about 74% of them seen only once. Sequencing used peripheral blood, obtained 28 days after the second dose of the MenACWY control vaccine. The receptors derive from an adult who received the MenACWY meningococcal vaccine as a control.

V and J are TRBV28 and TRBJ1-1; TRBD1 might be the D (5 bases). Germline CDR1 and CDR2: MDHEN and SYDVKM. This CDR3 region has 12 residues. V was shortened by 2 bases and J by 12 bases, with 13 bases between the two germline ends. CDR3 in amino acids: CASSLRAGRTFF. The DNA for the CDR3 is TGTGCCAGCAGTTTACGGGCAGGGCGGACTTTCTTT.

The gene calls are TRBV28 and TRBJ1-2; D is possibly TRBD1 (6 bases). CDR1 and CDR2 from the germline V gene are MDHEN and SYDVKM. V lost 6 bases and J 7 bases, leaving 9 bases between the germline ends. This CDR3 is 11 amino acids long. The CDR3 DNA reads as TGTGCCAGCAGCGGACAGCGTGGCTACACCTTC. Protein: CASSGQRGYTF.

DNA of the CDR3: TGTGCCAGTAGGAGAACAGGGGGCTCTAGCACAGATACGCAGTATTTT. The encoded protein is CASRRTGGSSTDTQYF. The chain is built from TRBV19 and TRBJ2-3; 9 nucleotides line up with TRBD1. Germline V gene sequence: CDR1 LNHDA, CDR2 SQIVND (reference sequence). The CDR3 loop spans 16 amino acids. J lost 0 bases, V lost 6 bases, and 7 bases had no gene match.

The CDR3 DNA reads as TGTGCCAGCAGAGAACAGGGGGGGAAAGCTTTCTTT. Translated, it gives CASREQGGKAFF. The chain joins TRBV28 to TRBJ1-1; 8 bases are shared with TRBD1. The CDR3 consists of 12 residues. Looked up from germline, CDR1 is MDHEN and CDR2 is SYDVKM. V gave up 6 bases and J gave up 9 bases; unmatched junction bases: 6.

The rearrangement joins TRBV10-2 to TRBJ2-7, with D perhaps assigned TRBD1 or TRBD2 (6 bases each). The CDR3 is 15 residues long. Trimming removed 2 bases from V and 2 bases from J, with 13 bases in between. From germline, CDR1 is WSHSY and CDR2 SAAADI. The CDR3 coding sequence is TGCGCCAGCAGTGAGCTCGGGGGCCAAACCTACGAGCAGTACTTC. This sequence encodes CASSELGGQTYEQYF.

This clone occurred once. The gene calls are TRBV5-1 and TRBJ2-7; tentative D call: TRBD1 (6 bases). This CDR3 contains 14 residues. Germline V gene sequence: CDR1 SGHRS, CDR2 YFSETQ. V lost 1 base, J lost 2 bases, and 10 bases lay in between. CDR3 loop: CASSLRDKTYEQYF. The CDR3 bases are TGCGCCAGCAGCTTGCGGGACAAGACCTACGAGCAGTACTTC.

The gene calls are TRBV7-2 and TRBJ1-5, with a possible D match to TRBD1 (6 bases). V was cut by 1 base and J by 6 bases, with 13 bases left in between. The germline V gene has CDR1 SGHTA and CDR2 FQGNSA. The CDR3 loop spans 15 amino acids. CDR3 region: CASSLGQGPGQPQHF. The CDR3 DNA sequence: TGTGCCAGCAGCTTAGGGCAGGGGCCCGGTCAGCCCCAGCATTTT.

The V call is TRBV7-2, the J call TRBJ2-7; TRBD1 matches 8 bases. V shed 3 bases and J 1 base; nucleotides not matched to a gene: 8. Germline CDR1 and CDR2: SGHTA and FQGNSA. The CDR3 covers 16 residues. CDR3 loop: CASSFVGGTGSYEQYF. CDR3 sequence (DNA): TGTGCCAGCAGCTTTGTAGGCGGGACAGGATCCTACGAGCAGTACTTC.

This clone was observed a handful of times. As DNA, the CDR3 is TGTGCCAGTAGTAAGGATAGCAATCAGCCCCAGCATTTT. Protein sequence: CASSKDSNQPQHF. This chain connects TRBV19 to TRBJ1-5; D ambiguous. V dropped 4 bases and J dropped 0 bases, with 4 bases sitting between them. Germline V gene data show CDR1 as LNHDA and CDR2 as SQIVND (reference sequence). The CDR3 sequence is 13 residues long.

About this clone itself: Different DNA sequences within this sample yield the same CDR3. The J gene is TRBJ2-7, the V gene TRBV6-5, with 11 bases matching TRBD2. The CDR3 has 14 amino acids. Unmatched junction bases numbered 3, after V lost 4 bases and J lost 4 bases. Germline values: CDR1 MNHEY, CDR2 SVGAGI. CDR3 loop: CASSLTSGTYEQYF. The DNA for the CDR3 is TGTGCCAGCAGTTTGACTAGCGGGACTTACGAGCAGTACTTC.

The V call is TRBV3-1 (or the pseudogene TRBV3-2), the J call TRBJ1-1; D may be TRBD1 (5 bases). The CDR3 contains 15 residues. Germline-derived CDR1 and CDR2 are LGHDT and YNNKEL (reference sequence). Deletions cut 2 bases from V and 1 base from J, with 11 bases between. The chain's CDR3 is CASSQYAGRNTEAFF. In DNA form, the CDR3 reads TGTGCCAGCAGCCAATACGCAGGGAGGAACACTGAAGCTTTCTTT.

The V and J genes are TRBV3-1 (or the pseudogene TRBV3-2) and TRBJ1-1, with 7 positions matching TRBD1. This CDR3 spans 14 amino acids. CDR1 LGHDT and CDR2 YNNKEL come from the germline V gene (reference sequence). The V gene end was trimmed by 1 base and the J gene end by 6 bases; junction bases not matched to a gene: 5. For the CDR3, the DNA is TGTGCCAGCAGCCAAGCTGACAGGGTATCTGAAGCTTTCTTT. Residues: CASSQADRVSEAFF.

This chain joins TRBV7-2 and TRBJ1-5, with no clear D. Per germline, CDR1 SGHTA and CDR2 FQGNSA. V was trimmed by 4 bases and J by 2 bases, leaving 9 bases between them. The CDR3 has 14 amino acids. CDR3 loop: CASSSLGGNQPQHF. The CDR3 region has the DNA TGTGCCAGCAGCTCCCTTGGAGGCAATCAGCCCCAGCATTTT.

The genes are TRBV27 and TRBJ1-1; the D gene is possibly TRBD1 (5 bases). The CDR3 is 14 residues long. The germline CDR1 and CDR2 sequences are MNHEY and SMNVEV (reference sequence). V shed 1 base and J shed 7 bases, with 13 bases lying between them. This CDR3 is CASSLLSGAGEAFF. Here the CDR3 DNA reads TGTGCCAGCAGTTTATTAAGTGGGGCAGGTGAAGCTTTCTTT.

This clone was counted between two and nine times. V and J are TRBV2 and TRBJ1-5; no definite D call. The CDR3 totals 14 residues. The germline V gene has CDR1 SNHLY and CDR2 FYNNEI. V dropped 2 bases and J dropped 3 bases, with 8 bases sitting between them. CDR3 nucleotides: TGTGCCAGCAGTGAAAACGGCCTCAATCAGCCCCAGCATTTT. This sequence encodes CASSENGLNQPQHF.

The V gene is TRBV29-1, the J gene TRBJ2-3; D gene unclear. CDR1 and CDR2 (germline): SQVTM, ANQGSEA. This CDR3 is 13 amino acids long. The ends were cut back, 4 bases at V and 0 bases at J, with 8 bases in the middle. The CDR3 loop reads CSVGVASTDTQYF. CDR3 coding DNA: TGCAGCGTTGGGGTTGCTAGCACAGATACGCAGTATTTT.

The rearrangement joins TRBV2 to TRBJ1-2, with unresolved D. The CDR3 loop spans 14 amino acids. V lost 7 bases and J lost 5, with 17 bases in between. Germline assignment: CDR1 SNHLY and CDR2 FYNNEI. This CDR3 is CASTDGSRGYGYTF. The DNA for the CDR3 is TGTGCCAGCACCGACGGATCTAGAGGGTATGGCTACACCTTC. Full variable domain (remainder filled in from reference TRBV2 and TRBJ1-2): EPEVTQTPSHQVTQMGQEVILRCVPISNHLYFYWYRQILGQKVEFLVSFYNNEISEKSEIFDDQFSVERPDGSNFTLKIRSTKLEDSAMYFCASTDGSRGYGYTFGSGTRLTVV.

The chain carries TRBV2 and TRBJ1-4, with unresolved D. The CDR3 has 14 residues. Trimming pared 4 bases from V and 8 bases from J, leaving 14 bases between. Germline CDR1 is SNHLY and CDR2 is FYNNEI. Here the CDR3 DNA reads TGTGCCAGCAGTGTCGAGGGAACGGGGGAAAAACTGTTTTTT. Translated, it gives CASSVEGTGEKLFF.

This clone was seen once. The CDR3 DNA sequence: TGTGCCAGCAGTTTAGGAAGGAAGTTCCCGGACTCCTATAATTCACCCCTCCACTTT. Translating gives CASSLGRKFPDSYNSPLHF. V and J are TRBV27 and TRBJ1-6; D unresolved. The V gene's germline CDR1 is MNHEY and CDR2 SMNVEV (reference sequence). This CDR3 has 19 residues. Trimming removed 2 bases from V and 0 bases from J, with 17 bases in between.

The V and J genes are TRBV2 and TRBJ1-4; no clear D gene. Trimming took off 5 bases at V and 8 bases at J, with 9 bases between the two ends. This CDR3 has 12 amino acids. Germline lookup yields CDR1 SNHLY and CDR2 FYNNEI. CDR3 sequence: CASSTNGEKLFF. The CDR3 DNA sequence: TGTGCCAGCAGTACTAACGGGGAAAAACTGTTTTTT. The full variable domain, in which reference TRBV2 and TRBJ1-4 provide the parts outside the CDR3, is EPEVTQTPSHQVTQMGQEVILRCVPISNHLYFYWYRQILGQKVEFLVSFYNNEISEKSEIFDDQFSVERPDGSNFTLKIRSTKLEDSAMYFCASSTNGEKLFFGSGTQLSVL.